This passage covers 21 T cell receptor beta chains from one sample sequenced in a study of cytomegalovirus exposure and HLA in healthy donors. Repertoires were generated with immunoSEQ multiplex PCR, while TCRdb's copy carries only in-frame clones and drops some. The repertoire holds around 400,000 clones, with more than 80% as singletons. Sequences were obtained from PBMCs. The receptors originated from a woman younger than 30 in good health and CMV-seronegative.

CDR3 bases: TGCGCCAGCAGCCAGGAGACAGAACAAGAGACCCAGTACTTC. Encoded protein: CASSQETEQETQYF. The chain joins TRBV4-1 to TRBJ2-5, with D tentatively TRBD1 (5 bases). The V gene's germline CDR1 is MGHRA and CDR2 YSYEKL. V was pared by 3 bases and J by 2 bases, with 10 bases between. There are 14 residues in the CDR3.

A note on this clone: At one boundary the junction diverges from the germline segment, which might be a read error. CDR3 region: CASSLSSGLYEQYF. In DNA form, the CDR3 reads TGTGCCAGCAGCTTATCTAGCGGGCTATACGAGCAGTACTTC. The rearrangement links TRBV27 to TRBJ2-7; 8 nucleotides agree with TRBD2. The CDR3 sequence is 14 residues long. Germline V gives CDR1 MNHEY, CDR2 SMNVEV (reference sequence).

The sample holds a few counts of this clone. The CDR3 DNA sequence: TGTGCTAGTGGTTGGCTGATTCCGCAGTATTTT. Its protein product is CASGWLIPQYF. The chain employs TRBV12-5 and TRBJ2-3; D gene uncertain. V lost 4 bases, J lost 10 bases, and 9 bases lay in between. The CDR3 has 11 amino acids. Germline V gene sequence: CDR1 LGHNT, CDR2 FRNRAP.

The chain uses TRBV6-5 and TRBJ2-7; D may be TRBD2 (7 bases). Trimming pared 3 bases from V and 5 bases from J, leaving 14 bases between. The length of the CDR3 is 14 residues. In germline, CDR1 is MNHEY, CDR2 SVGAGI. The CDR3 DNA is TGTGCCAGCAGTTATAAGGGGGGGGAAAACGAGCAGTACTTC. Its translation: CASSYKGGENEQYF.

The chain joins TRBV27 to TRBJ1-2, with a tentative D call TRBD1 (6 bases). The germline V gene encodes CDR1 MNHEY and CDR2 SMNVEV (reference sequence). The CDR3 contains 15 residues. V gave up 6 bases and J gave up 2 bases, with 16 bases separating them. The CDR3 is CASSLPAGENYGYTF. CDR3 bases: TGTGCCAGCAGCCTGCCGGCAGGGGAAAACTATGGCTACACCTTC.

V and J are TRBV11-2 and TRBJ1-2; D remains ambiguous. V shed 5 bases and J shed 7 bases, with 14 bases lying between them. The CDR3 runs 13 residues. Germline CDR1 reads SGHAT; CDR2 reads FQNNGV. CDR3 DNA sequence: TGTGCCAGCAGCCCTGGGAGGGCGGTTGGCTACACCTTC. Its translation: CASSPGRAVGYTF.

This chain's CDR3 is CASTRVGGGGYTF. In nucleotides, the CDR3 is TGTGCCAGCACCAGGGTAGGGGGTGGTGGCTACACCTTC. The V and J genes are TRBV28 and TRBJ1-2; D is possibly TRBD1 (6 bases). CDR1 and CDR2 from the germline V gene are MDHEN and SYDVKM. The CDR3 totals 13 residues. V dropped 7 bases and J dropped 7 bases, with 16 bases sitting between them.

The J gene is TRBJ1-2, the V gene TRBV6-6; D remains unclear. Trimming pared 0 bases from V and 0 bases from J, leaving 8 bases between. This CDR3 region has 15 residues. Germline V gene data show CDR1 as MNHNY and CDR2 as SVGAGI (reference sequence). The CDR3 protein is CASSYSGGANYGYTF. Written as DNA, the CDR3 is TGTGCCAGCAGTTACTCAGGCGGAGCTAACTATGGCTACACCTTC.

The chain employs TRBV6-6 and TRBJ2-3; TRBD1 is a possible D gene (5 bases). The V end was cut by 7 bases, the J end by 3 bases, with 20 bases between. The germline V gene encodes CDR1 MNHNY and CDR2 SVGAGI (reference sequence). CDR3 length equals 16 residues. In nucleotides, the CDR3 is TGTGCCAGCAAGATAGGGCAGGGCATTTTTACAGATACGCAGTATTTT. Translating gives CASKIGQGIFTDTQYF.

The V call is TRBV7-9, the J call TRBJ2-1; D not resolved. The V end was cut by 5 bases, the J end by 4 bases, with 9 bases between. This CDR3 is 13 amino acids long. Germline V gene sequence: CDR1 SEHNR, CDR2 FQNEAQ (reference sequence). The CDR3 here is CASSASVYNEQFF. Written as DNA, the CDR3 is TGTGCCAGCAGCGCCTCAGTATACAATGAGCAGTTCTTC. The full variable domain, completed using reference TRBV7-9 and TRBJ2-1, is DTGVSQNPRHKITKRGQNVTFRCDPISEHNRLYWYRQTLGQGPEFLTYFQNEAQLEKSRLLSDRFSAERPKGSFSTLEIQRTEQGDSAMYLCASSASVYNEQFFGPGTRLTVL.

The count of this clone is one. Written as DNA, the CDR3 is TGTGCCAGCAGCCACGCCGGACAGGTCCATCCCTATGGCTACACCTTC. As protein: CASSHAGQVHPYGYTF. The chain carries TRBV7-9 and TRBJ1-2; 7 nucleotides line up with TRBD1. The length of the CDR3 is 16 residues. The V and J ends lost 5 bases and 4 bases, in that order; junction bases with no gene match: 13. Germline V gives CDR1 SEHNR, CDR2 FQNEAQ (reference sequence).

The chain has TRBV18 and TRBJ2-1, with 9 bases identical to TRBD1. Germline V gene lookup returns CDR1 KGHSH and CDR2 LQKENI. The trim removed 3 bases at V and 5 bases at J, leaving 5 bases unmatched. The CDR3 length is 15 residues. The chain's CDR3 is CASSPQGTGNNEQFF. CDR3 nucleotides: TGTGCCAGCTCACCTCAAGGGACAGGGAACAATGAGCAGTTCTTC.

V is TRBV2 and J is TRBJ2-7; 13 bases fit TRBD2. Germline V gene lookup returns CDR1 SNHLY and CDR2 FYNNEI. CDR3 length equals 16 residues. Unmatched junction bases numbered 10, after V lost 6 bases and J lost 5 bases. Here the CDR3 reads CASRRLTSGGTHEQYF. In nucleotides, the CDR3 is TGTGCCAGCAGAAGATTGACTAGCGGGGGGACTCACGAGCAGTACTTC.

The rearrangement joins TRBV6-5 to TRBJ2-1; D possibly corresponds to TRBD1 (6 bases). There are 13 residues in the CDR3. V lost 2 bases, J lost 5 bases, and 7 bases lay in between. The germline gives CDR1 MNHEY, CDR2 SVGAGI. The CDR3 reads CASSYHRDNEQFF. The CDR3 coding sequence is TGTGCCAGCAGTTACCACAGGGACAATGAGCAGTTCTTC.

The gene calls are TRBV6-5 and TRBJ1-5, with 10 bases lining up with TRBD1. The CDR3 runs to 14 residues. The ends lost 5 bases at V and 6 bases at J; junction bases unmatched: 4. Germline V CDR1 and CDR2: MNHEY, SVGAGI. DNA of the CDR3: TGTGCCAGCAGTCCGGGACAGGGGACTCAGCCCCAGCATTTT. Amino acid sequence: CASSPGQGTQPQHF.

The chain has TRBV30 and TRBJ2-7; 9 nucleotides match TRBD1. This CDR3 contains 14 residues. V gave up 4 bases and J gave up 4 bases; unmatched junction bases: 8. The germline V gene encodes CDR1 GTSNPN and CDR2 SVGIG (reference sequence). The CDR3 nucleotides read TGTGCCTGGATATCCGGGACAGGGATTTACGAGCAGTACTTC. This encodes CAWISGTGIYEQYF.

J is TRBJ2-5 and V is TRBV6-1; possibly TRBD1 for D (7 bases). This CDR3 contains 16 residues. Germline CDR1 and CDR2: MNHNS and SASEGT. Trimming took 4 bases from V and 3 from J, leaving 18 bases between them. CDR3 bases: TGTGCCAGCAGTGCCAGGGACAGCGGGTCCAAAGAGACCCAGTACTTC. Its protein product is CASSARDSGSKETQYF.

The chain uses TRBV6-1 and TRBJ1-1; D remains unclear. Germline V gene data show CDR1 as MNHNS and CDR2 as SASEGT. Trimming pared 2 bases from V and 5 bases from J, leaving 15 bases between. This CDR3 spans 15 amino acids. CDR3 sequence (DNA): TGTGCCAGCAGTGAAAGTCACCTCCTAAGAACTGAAGCTTTCTTT. Its protein is CASSESHLLRTEAFF.

This rearrangement joins TRBV4-1 to TRBJ2-7, with 7 bases aligning to TRBD1. The germline CDR1 and CDR2 sequences are MGHRA and YSYEKL. After removal of 1 base from V and 3 bases from J, the junction contained 6 bases not matched to a gene. This CDR3 is 15 amino acids long. The CDR3 is CASSQVTGKGYEQYF. The CDR3 DNA reads TGCGCCAGCAGCCAAGTGACAGGGAAGGGCTACGAGCAGTACTTC.

This chain links TRBV19 with TRBJ2-7, with a possible D match to TRBD1 (6 bases). This CDR3 spans 13 amino acids. V was clipped by 8 bases and J by 9 bases, with 20 bases between them. Germline V gives CDR1 LNHDA, CDR2 SQIVND (reference sequence). The CDR3 sequence is CASQPGPTQGQYF. As DNA, the CDR3 is TGTGCCAGTCAACCCGGACCCACACAGGGGCAGTACTTC.

This sequence joins TRBV4-1 and TRBJ2-7; 8 nucleotides align to TRBD2. Losses at the gene ends were 4 bases for V and 0 bases for J; bases not matched to a gene: 14. CDR3 length equals 18 residues. In germline, CDR1 is MGHRA, CDR2 YSYEKL. The CDR3 sequence is CASSRLSQGGGSSYEQYF. CDR3 bases: TGCGCCAGCAGCCGTCTCTCGCAGGGCGGGGGGAGCTCCTACGAGCAGTACTTC.